One and the same sample provided the 23 T cell receptor beta chains below, sequenced in a study of shared clonotypes between healthy human individuals. Assay: immunoSEQ multiplex PCR; the TCRdb copy retains only in-frame clones and omits some. The table lists 2 million to 2.5 million clones, almost 96% of them singletons. What was sequenced was naive CD4+ T cells sorted from blood. The subset was: CD45RA+ positively selected. Every receptor here comes from a man aged 18 to 30 in good health.

The genes are TRBV18 and TRBJ1-1, with D hard to call. The length of the CDR3 is 15 residues. V was cut by 0 bases and J by 4 bases, with 12 bases left in between. Per the germline V gene, CDR1 is KGHSH and CDR2 is LQKENI. The CDR3 loop reads CASSPPKGGSTEAFF. The CDR3 DNA reads as TGTGCCAGCTCACCACCCAAAGGAGGGAGCACTGAAGCTTTCTTT.

The chain links TRBV7-2 to TRBJ2-1; no definite D call. The V gene lost 6 bases and the J gene lost 9 bases, with 9 bases spanning the gap. Germline V CDR1 and CDR2: SGHTA, FQGNSA. The CDR3 extends over 11 amino acids. CDR3 in DNA: TGTGCCAGCAGTTCGAAGGGTGAGCAGTTCTTC. It encodes CASSSKGEQFF.

The sample holds one count of this clone. This chain uses TRBV27 with TRBJ1-5; 10 bases match TRBD1. Germline V lookup: CDR1 MNHEY, CDR2 SMNVEV (reference sequence). The trim removed 6 bases at V and 4 bases at J, leaving 3 bases unmatched. The CDR3 contains 14 residues. The CDR3 DNA follows: TGTGCCAGCAGACGGACAGGGGGAAATCAGCCCCAGCATTTT. Translated, it gives CASRRTGGNQPQHF.

The J gene is TRBJ1-3, the V gene TRBV19; possibly TRBD1 for D (6 bases). V was trimmed by 5 bases and J by 2 bases, leaving 10 bases between them. This CDR3 spans 14 amino acids. From germline, CDR1 is LNHDA and CDR2 SQIVND (reference sequence). The CDR3 protein is CASSLTGTGNTIYF. CDR3 nucleotide sequence: TGTGCCAGTAGTCTGACAGGAACTGGAAACACCATATATTTT.

The chain has TRBV6-1 and TRBJ2-7, with 10 bases aligning to TRBD1. Losses at the gene ends were 8 bases for V and 7 bases for J; bases not matched to a gene: 11. The germline V gene has CDR1 MNHNS and CDR2 SASEGT. The CDR3 runs 14 residues. CDR3 sequence reads: CASGPDRGAGEQYF. The CDR3 DNA follows: TGTGCCAGCGGACCGGACAGGGGGGCCGGAGAGCAGTACTTC.

Comment on this clone: The sample holds other DNA sequences that translate to the same CDR3. The gene calls are TRBV5-1 and TRBJ2-7; 12 bases are shared with TRBD1. Germline V gives CDR1 SGHRS, CDR2 YFSETQ. The CDR3 contains 16 residues. The V and J ends lost 1 base and 2 bases, in that order; junction bases with no gene match: 4. The CDR3 loop reads CASSLRRDRGPYEQYF. DNA of the CDR3: TGCGCCAGCAGCTTGCGACGGGACAGGGGGCCCTACGAGCAGTACTTC.

V gene TRBV4-2 combines with J gene TRBJ1-2, with D unresolved. Trimming shortened V by 2 bases and J by 5 bases, and 15 bases separated the two germline ends. Germline CDR1 LGHNA, CDR2 YNFKEQ. CDR3 length equals 15 residues. This CDR3 reads CASSQFAPTKYGYTF. CDR3 nucleotides: TGTGCCAGCAGCCAATTCGCCCCGACAAAATATGGCTACACCTTC.

This clone was seen a single time. This chain joins TRBV5-8 and TRBJ1-5, with no clear D. This CDR3 has 16 amino acids. Germline V lookup: CDR1 SGHTS, CDR2 YDEGEE. V was cut by 0 bases and J by 1 base, with 11 bases left in between. The DNA of the CDR3 is TGTGCCAGCAGCTTGGTGACGGGTGTGAGCAATCAGCCCCAGCATTTT. Amino acids: CASSLVTGVSNQPQHF.

The rearrangement joins TRBV7-8 to TRBJ1-5, with TRBD1 matching over 7 bases. This CDR3 comprises 12 residues. V dropped 5 bases and J dropped 10; count of bases not matched to a gene: 5. CDR1 is SGHVS and CDR2 is FQNEAQ in the germline V gene. The CDR3 region has the DNA TGTGCCAGCAGCCAGACAGGGACCCCCCAGCATTTT. Translating gives CASSQTGTPQHF.

The chain has TRBV5-1 and TRBJ2-7; D might be TRBD2 (6 bases). CDR1 is SGHRS and CDR2 is YFSETQ in the germline V gene. V dropped 1 base and J dropped 2 bases, with 10 bases sitting between them. The CDR3 has 14 residues. This CDR3 is CASSLMTRAYEQYF. CDR3 DNA: TGCGCCAGCAGCTTGATGACTAGGGCCTACGAGCAGTACTTC.

As regards this clone: In the same sample, other DNA sequences code for this CDR3. This CDR3 reads CASSFGRGRNSPLHF. CDR3 bases: TGTGCCAGCAGTTTCGGTAGGGGGCGGAATTCACCCCTCCACTTT. This chain uses TRBV28 with TRBJ1-6; 7 nucleotides match TRBD1. V lost 3 bases to trimming and J lost 7 bases; unmatched junction nucleotides: 6. Germline values: CDR1 MDHEN, CDR2 SYDVKM. The CDR3 sequence is 15 residues long. Supplemented by reference TRBV28 and TRBJ1-6, the full variable domain reads DVKVTQSSRYLVKRTGEKVFLECVQDMDHENMFWYRQDPGLGLRLIYFSYDVKMKEKGDIPEGYSVSREKKERFSLILESASTNQTSMYLCASSFGRGRNSPLHFGNGTRLTVT.

This chain joins TRBV7-2 and TRBJ1-4; a weak D match, TRBD1 (5 bases). Germline V gene lookup returns CDR1 SGHTA and CDR2 FQGNSA. The length of the CDR3 is 14 residues. Trimming removed 3 bases from V and 3 bases from J, with 8 bases in between. The CDR3 loop is CASSFLGANEKLFF. CDR3 nucleotides: TGTGCCAGCAGCTTTCTGGGGGCTAATGAAAAACTGTTTTTT.

The J gene is TRBJ2-7, the V gene TRBV15; D could derive from TRBD1 or TRBD2 (5 bases each). CDR1 is LNHNV, CDR2 YYDKDF, per germline (reference sequence). The CDR3 totals 15 residues. V lost 1 base, J lost 3 bases, and 13 bases lay in between. CDR3 coding DNA: TGTGCCACCAGCAGAGTAGAGGGGAAGAGCTACGAGCAGTACTTC. This encodes CATSRVEGKSYEQYF.

The CDR3 sequence is CASSPDRAGGYTF. DNA of the CDR3: TGCGCCAGCAGTCCCGACAGGGCGGGTGGCTACACCTTC. The rearrangement uses TRBV10-1 and TRBJ1-2, with 7 bases that match TRBD1. The germline V gene encodes CDR1 WNHNN and CDR2 SYGVQD (reference sequence). This CDR3 spans 13 amino acids. The V and J ends lost 5 bases and 7 bases, in that order; junction bases with no gene match: 7.

Turning to this clone: Other DNA variants within this sample encode the same CDR3. The V call is TRBV6-5, the J call TRBJ2-2, with D hard to call. Germline CDR1 MNHEY, CDR2 SVGAGI. This CDR3 is 12 amino acids long. The ends were cut back, 0 bases at V and 5 bases at J, with 1 base in the middle. The CDR3 region is CASSYSTGELFF. DNA of the CDR3: TGTGCCAGCAGTTACTCTACCGGGGAGCTGTTTTTT.

The V and J genes are TRBV6-1 and TRBJ2-5, with 9 bases that match TRBD2. The J call may be mistaken, given a closer DNA end match to TRBJ2-7. The CDR3 is made up of 15 amino acids. Germline CDR1 reads MNHNS; CDR2 reads SASEGT. CDR3 sequence: CASTVAGAIPHEQYF. CDR3 nucleotides: TGTGCCAGCACGGTAGCGGGAGCGATCCCCCACGAGCAGTACTTC.

The chain joins TRBV27 to TRBJ1-4; TRBD1 might be the D (6 bases). The V and J ends lost 3 bases and 7 bases respectively, with 15 bases between them. Germline CDR1 MNHEY, CDR2 SMNVEV (reference sequence). The CDR3 is 15 residues long. The CDR3 protein is CASSFVGASAEKLFF. CDR3 sequence (DNA): TGTGCCAGCAGTTTTGTGGGGGCGAGTGCTGAAAAACTGTTTTTT.

The V and J genes are TRBV18 and TRBJ2-7, with 10 bases fitting TRBD1. V lost 5 bases and J lost 4; bases outside the gene matches: 14. CDR3 length: 17 residues. CDR1 KGHSH and CDR2 LQKENI come from the germline V gene. As DNA, the CDR3 is TGTGCCAGCTCATCTTATTTCCCGGGACAGGGGACGTACGAGCAGTACTTC. Protein: CASSSYFPGQGTYEQYF.

V usage is TRBV11-2 and J usage is TRBJ2-1; no reliable D call. Between the trimmed V and J ends, which lost 3 bases and 8 bases, there was a span of 5 bases. This CDR3 is built from 11 residues. Germline CDR1 SGHAT, CDR2 FQNNGV. The DNA for the CDR3 is TGTGCCAGCAGCTTTCGGGATGAGCAGTTCTTC. Protein: CASSFRDEQFF.

The count of this clone is one. The chain joins TRBV7-3 to TRBJ2-1, with 7 bases aligning to TRBD1. Germline V gene lookup returns CDR1 SGHTA and CDR2 FQGTGA. This CDR3 has 15 residues. The V and J ends lost 2 bases and 3 bases, in that order; junction bases with no gene match: 4. CDR3 protein: CASSLGQGDYNEQFF. In nucleotides, the CDR3 is TGTGCCAGCAGCTTAGGGCAGGGGGACTACAATGAGCAGTTCTTC.

This rearrangement joins TRBV7-6 to TRBJ2-7, with D unresolved. CDR3 length: 15 residues. Trimming removed 1 base from V and 6 bases from J, with 16 bases in between. Germline CDR1 and CDR2: SGHVS and FNYEAQ. The CDR3 nucleotides are TGTGCCAGCAGCTTAGAACCCCTGCTAGTCGGCGAGCAGTACTTC. Its translation: CASSLEPLLVGEQYF.

This chain connects TRBV7-2 to TRBJ2-1; 10 positions agree with TRBD2. The germline V gene encodes CDR1 SGHTA and CDR2 FQGNSA. There are 16 residues in the CDR3. V was pared by 5 bases and J by 4 bases, with 8 bases of the junction left unmatched. In nucleotides, the CDR3 is TGTGCCAGCAGCCTTGAGCCGGGACTAGCGTACAATGAGCAGTTCTTC. The encoded protein is CASSLEPGLAYNEQFF.

Concerning this clone: This sample includes further DNA sequences coding for the same CDR3. This chain joins TRBV7-9 and TRBJ1-1; D might be TRBD1 (5 bases). In germline, CDR1 is SEHNR, CDR2 FQNEAQ (reference sequence). The CDR3 covers 14 residues. V was trimmed by 2 bases and J by 2 bases, leaving 9 bases between them. The CDR3 DNA follows: TGTGCCAGCAGCTTATCGGGGGGTAACACTGAAGCTTTCTTT. Translating it yields CASSLSGGNTEAFF. The full variable domain, with the rest looked up from reference TRBV7-9 and TRBJ1-1, is DTGVSQNPRHKITKRGQNVTFRCDPISEHNRLYWYRQTLGQGPEFLTYFQNEAQLEKSRLLSDRFSAERPKGSFSTLEIQRTEQGDSAMYLCASSLSGGNTEAFFGQGTRLTVV.